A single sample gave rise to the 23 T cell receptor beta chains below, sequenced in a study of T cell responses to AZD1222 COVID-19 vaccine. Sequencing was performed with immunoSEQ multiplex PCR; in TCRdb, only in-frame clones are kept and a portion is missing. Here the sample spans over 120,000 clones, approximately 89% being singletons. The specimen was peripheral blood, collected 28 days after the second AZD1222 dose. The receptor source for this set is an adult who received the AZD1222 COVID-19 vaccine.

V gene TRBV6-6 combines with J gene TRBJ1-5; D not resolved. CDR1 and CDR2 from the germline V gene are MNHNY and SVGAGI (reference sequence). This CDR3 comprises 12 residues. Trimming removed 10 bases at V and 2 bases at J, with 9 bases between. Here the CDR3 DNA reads TGTGCCATCGCCGAGGGCAATCAGCCCCAGCATTTT. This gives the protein CAIAEGNQPQHF.

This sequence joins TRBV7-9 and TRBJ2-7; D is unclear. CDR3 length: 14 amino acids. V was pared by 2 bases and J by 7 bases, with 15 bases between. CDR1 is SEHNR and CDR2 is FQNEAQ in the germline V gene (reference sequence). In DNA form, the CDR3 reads TGTGCCAGCAGCTTAACCCCTGCGCCGGGTGAGCAGTACTTC. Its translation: CASSLTPAPGEQYF.

The CDR3 DNA reads as TGTGCCAGCAGTTTTACAGGTAGCCTTGAAGCTTTCTTT. Its translation: CASSFTGSLEAFF. The chain employs TRBV12-3 or TRBV12-4 and TRBJ1-1; tentative D call: TRBD1 (5 bases). The CDR3 sequence is 13 residues long. V lost 3 bases and J 7 bases, leaving 12 bases between the germline ends.

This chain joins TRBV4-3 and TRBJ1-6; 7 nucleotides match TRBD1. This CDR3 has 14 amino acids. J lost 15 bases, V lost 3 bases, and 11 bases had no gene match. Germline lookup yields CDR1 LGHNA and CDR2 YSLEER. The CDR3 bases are TGCGCCAGCAGCCAGACCCATGAGGGGGCTGGCCTCCACTTT. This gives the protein CASSQTHEGAGLHF.

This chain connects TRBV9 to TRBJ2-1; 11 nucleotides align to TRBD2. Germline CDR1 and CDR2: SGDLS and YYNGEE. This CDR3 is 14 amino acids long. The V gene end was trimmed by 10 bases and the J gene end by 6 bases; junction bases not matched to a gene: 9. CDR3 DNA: TGTGCCTCCTCCGGGACTAGCGGAGCCAATGAGCAGTTCTTC. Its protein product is CASSGTSGANEQFF.

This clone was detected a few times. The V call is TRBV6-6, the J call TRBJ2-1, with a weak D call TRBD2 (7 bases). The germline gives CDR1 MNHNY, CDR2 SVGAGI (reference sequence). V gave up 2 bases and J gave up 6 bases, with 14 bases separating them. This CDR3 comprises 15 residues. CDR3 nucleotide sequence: TGTGCCAGCAGTTACCGGGGGGCCGGCGGCAATGAGCAGTTCTTC. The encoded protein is CASSYRGAGGNEQFF.

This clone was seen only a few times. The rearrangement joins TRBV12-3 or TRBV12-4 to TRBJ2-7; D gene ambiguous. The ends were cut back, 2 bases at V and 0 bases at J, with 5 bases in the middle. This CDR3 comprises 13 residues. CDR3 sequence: CASSLHTSYEQYF. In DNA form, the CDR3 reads TGTGCCAGCAGTTTACACACCTCCTACGAGCAGTACTTC.

The CDR3 bases are TGTGCCAGCTCCAAACAGGATTCCCACACTGAAGCTTTCTTT. This translates into CASSKQDSHTEAFF. This chain joins TRBV18 and TRBJ1-1, with D possibly TRBD1 on 5 matching bases. The V gene's germline CDR1 is KGHSH and CDR2 LQKENI. Deletions cut 6 bases from V and 3 bases from J, with 14 bases between. This CDR3 has 14 residues.

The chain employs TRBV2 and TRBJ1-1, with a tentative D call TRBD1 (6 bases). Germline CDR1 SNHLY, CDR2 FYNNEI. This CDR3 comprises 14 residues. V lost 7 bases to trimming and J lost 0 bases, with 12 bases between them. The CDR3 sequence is CASNWGAVNTEAFF. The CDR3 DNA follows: TGTGCCAGCAACTGGGGGGCGGTGAACACTGAAGCTTTCTTT.

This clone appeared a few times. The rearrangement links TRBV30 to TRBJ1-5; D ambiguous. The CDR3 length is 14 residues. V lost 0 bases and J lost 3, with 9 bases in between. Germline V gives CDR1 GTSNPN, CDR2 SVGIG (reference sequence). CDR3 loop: CAWSVSSFNQPQHF. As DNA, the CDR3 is TGTGCCTGGAGTGTAAGCAGTTTCAATCAGCCCCAGCATTTT. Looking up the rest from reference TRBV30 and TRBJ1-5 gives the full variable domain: SQTIHQWPATLVQPVGSPLSLECTVEGTSNPNLYWYRQAAGRGLQLLFYSVGIGQISSEVPQNLSASRPQDRQFILSSKKLLLSDSGFYLCAWSVSSFNQPQHFGDGTRLSIL.

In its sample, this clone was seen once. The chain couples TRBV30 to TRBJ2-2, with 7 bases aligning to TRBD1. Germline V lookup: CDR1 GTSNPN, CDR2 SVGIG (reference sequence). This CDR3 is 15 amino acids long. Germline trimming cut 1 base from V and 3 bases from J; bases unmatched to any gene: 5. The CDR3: CAWSARQGYTGELFF. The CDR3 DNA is TGTGCCTGGAGTGCGCGACAGGGTTACACCGGGGAGCTGTTTTTT.

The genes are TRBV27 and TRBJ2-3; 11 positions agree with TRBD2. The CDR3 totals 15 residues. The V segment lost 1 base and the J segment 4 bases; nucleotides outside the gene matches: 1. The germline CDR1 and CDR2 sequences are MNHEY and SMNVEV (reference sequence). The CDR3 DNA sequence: TGTGCCAGCAGTTTATTAGCGGGAGGGGCAGATACGCAGTATTTT. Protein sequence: CASSLLAGGADTQYF.

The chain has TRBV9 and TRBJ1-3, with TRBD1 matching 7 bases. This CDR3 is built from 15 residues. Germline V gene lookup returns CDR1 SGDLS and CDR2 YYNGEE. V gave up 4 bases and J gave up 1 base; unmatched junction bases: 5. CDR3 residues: CASSPRQGSGNTIYF. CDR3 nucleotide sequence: TGTGCCAGCAGCCCACGACAGGGATCTGGAAACACCATATATTTT. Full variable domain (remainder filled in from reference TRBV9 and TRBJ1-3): DSGVTQTPKHLITATGQRVTLRCSPRSGDLSVYWYQQSLDQGLQFLIQYYNGEERAKGNILERFSAQQFPDLHSELNLSSLELGDSALYFCASSPRQGSGNTIYFGEGSWLTVV.

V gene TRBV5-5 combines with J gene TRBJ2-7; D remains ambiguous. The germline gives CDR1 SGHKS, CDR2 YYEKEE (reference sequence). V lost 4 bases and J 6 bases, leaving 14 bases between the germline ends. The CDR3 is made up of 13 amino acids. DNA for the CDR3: TGTGCCAGCAGCCCGGCCACACCGGTCGAGCAGTACTTC. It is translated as CASSPATPVEQYF.

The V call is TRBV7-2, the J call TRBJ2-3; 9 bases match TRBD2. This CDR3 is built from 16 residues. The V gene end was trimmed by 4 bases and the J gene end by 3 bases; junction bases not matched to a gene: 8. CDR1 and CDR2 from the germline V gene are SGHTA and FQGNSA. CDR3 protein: CASSSLSGSITDTQYF. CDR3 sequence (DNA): TGTGCCAGCAGCTCCCTTAGCGGGAGTATTACAGATACGCAGTATTTT. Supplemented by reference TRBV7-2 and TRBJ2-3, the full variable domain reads GAGVSQSPSNKVTEKGKDVELRCDPISGHTALYWYRQSLGQGLEFLIYFQGNSAPDKSGLPSDRFSAERTGGSVSTLTIQRTQQEDSAVYLCASSSLSGSITDTQYFGPGTRLTVL.

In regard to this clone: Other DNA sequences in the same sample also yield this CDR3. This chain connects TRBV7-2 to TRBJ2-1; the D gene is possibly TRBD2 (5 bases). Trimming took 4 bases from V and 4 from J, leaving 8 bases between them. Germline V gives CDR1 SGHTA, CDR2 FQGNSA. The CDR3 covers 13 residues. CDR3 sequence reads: CASSSTGYNEQFF. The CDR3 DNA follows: TGTGCCAGCAGCTCCACGGGGTACAATGAGCAGTTCTTC.

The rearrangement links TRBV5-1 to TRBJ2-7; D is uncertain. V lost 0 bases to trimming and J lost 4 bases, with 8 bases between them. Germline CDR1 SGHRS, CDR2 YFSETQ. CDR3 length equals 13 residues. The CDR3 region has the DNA TGCGCCAGCAGCTTGGGATCGGCTTACGAGCAGTACTTC. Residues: CASSLGSAYEQYF.

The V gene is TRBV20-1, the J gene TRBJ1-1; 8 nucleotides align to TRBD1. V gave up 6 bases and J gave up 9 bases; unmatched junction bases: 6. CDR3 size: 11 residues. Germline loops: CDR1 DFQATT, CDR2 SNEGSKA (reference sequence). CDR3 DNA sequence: TGCAGTGCCGGGGACAGGCGCAAAGCTTTCTTT. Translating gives CSAGDRRKAFF.

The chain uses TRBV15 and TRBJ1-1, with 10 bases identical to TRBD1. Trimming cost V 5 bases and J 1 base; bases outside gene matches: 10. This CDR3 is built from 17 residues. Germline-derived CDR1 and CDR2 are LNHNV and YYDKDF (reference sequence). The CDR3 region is CATSGGTGVRANTEAFF. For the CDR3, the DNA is TGTGCCACCAGCGGAGGGACAGGGGTTCGAGCGAACACTGAAGCTTTCTTT.

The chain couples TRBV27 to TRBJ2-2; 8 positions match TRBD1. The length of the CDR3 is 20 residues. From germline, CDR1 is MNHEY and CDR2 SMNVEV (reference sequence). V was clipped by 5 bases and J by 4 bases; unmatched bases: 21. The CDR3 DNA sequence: TGTGCCAGCAGTGTATACGGGACCCCCGAAGGACAGGGCGGCACCGGGGAGCTGTTTTTT. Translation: CASSVYGTPEGQGGTGELFF.

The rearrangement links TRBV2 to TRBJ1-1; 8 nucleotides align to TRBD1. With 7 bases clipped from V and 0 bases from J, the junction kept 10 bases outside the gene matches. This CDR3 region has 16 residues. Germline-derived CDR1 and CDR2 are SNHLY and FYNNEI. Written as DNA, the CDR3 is TGTGCCAGCACTCAGGGCAGGGGGCAAGTGAACACTGAAGCTTTCTTT. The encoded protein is CASTQGRGQVNTEAFF.

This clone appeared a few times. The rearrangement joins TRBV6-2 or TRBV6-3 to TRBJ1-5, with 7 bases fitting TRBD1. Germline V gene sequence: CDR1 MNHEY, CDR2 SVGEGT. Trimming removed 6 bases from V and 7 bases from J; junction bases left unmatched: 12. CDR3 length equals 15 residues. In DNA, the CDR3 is TGTGCCAGCAGCCAGGGCCAGGAAGGGGGCCAGCCCCAGCATTTT. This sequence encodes CASSQGQEGGQPQHF.

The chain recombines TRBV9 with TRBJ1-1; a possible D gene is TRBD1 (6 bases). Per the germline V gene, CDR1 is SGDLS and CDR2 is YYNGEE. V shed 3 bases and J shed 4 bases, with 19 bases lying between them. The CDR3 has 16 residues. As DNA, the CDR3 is TGTGCCAGCAGCGCTTCTCCGGGACAAGGGACCACTGAAGCTTTCTTT. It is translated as CASSASPGQGTTEAFF.